This T cell receptor beta chain was identified during a study of blood T cell repertoires in COVID-19. About the research overall: The samples span acute and convalescent COVID-19 from the United States, Italy and Spain. PBMCs, B-cell-depleted T cells, or T cells provided the cDNA or gDNA that made up the material.

Here immunoSEQ multiplex PCR was the method, and the copy in TCRdb shows in-frame clones only, minus some. Among hundreds of thousands of clones, approximately 91% were seen once, and the ten largest hold around 6.6%. Germline V gene data show CDR1 as MNHEY and CDR2 as SVGAGI. This CDR3 has 12 amino acids. V lost 5 bases and J 1 base, leaving 4 bases between the germline ends. The material sequenced was peripheral blood. V and J are TRBV6-5 and TRBJ2-3; no definite D call. This TCR derives from a woman in her seventies with COVID-19, enrolled during active disease. As DNA, the CDR3 is TGTGCCAGCAGTCAGGGCACAGATACGCAGTATTTT. It codes for CASSQGTDTQYF.